One T cell receptor beta chain is described in this entry. The data originate from a study of blood T cell repertoires in COVID-19. Trimming pared 4 bases from V and 3 bases from J, leaving 11 bases between. The CDR3 has 14 amino acids. CDR1 SGHRS and CDR2 YFSETQ come from the germline V gene. Here immunoSEQ multiplex PCR was the method, and the copy in TCRdb shows in-frame clones only, minus some. Of about 39,000 clones in the sample, 86% were seen once. The sequence was collected from a man aged 40-55 years with active COVID-19. The V gene is TRBV5-1, the J gene TRBJ1-3; D not resolved. The source material was peripheral blood. The CDR3 loop reads CASSPTDLGNTIYF. The CDR3 nucleotides read TGCGCCAGCAGCCCCACAGATCTTGGAAACACCATATATTTT.